This T cell receptor beta chain was recovered during a study of T cells in Graves' hyperthyroidism and ophthalmopathy (dated by TCRdb to the late 2010s). Context from the whole study: Peripheral blood was collected at initial diagnosis, before any treatment. After blood sampling, hyperthyroidism patients were treated with methimazole at a starting dose of 30 mg daily, and ophthalmopathy patients were treated with high-dose intravenous methylprednisolone. In about 6 Graves' hyperthyroidism patients, the study also compared T-cell repertoires from thyroid tissue with T-cell repertoires from blood. For training and testing, the roughly 93 patients in the discovery cohort were randomly divided in a 7:3 ratio. A discovery cohort of about 96 patients, 43 with Graves' ophthalmopathy and over 55 with stable Graves' hyperthyroidism, was used to find distinguishing TCR V-J signatures. Prospective prediction of ophthalmopathy was tested in an independent validation cohort of approximately 19 hyperthyroidism patients and 15 to 17 patients who later progressed to ophthalmopathy. TCR Vbeta CDR3 sequencing of 130 to 150 peripheral blood samples (43 ophthalmopathy, around 80 hyperthyroidism and approximately 17 progressor patients) is reported in the paper.

A patient counted as having stable Graves' hyperthyroidism if no progression to ophthalmopathy occurred over 18 months of follow-up. Hyperthyroidism patients were aged 18 to 65 years and newly diagnosed, with disease duration of less than 2 months. The study excluded patients with uncontrolled infections, other autoimmune diseases, pregnancy or lactation. Diagnoses relied on clinical symptoms, serum thyroxine and TRAb, thyroid ultrasound and orbital computed tomography. PBMCs were separated from 7.5 to 10 ml of fresh peripheral blood using Ficoll-Paque density gradient centrifugation. Total RNA was extracted using Trizol reagent, and RNA quality was assessed on an Agilent 2100 Bioanalyzer. TCR beta CDR3 regions were amplified from RNA transcripts. A first-round RT-PCR of the TCR CDR3 used the HTBI primer set with the Qiagen OneStep RT-PCR kit. Libraries were constructed in a second round of multiplex PCR, after which size selection and purification were carried out. Libraries were sequenced paired-end with 100 bp reads on an Illumina HiSeq2000. On the authors' methods: SOAPnuke was used to process the raw data, removing reads that contained adapters or uncalled bases, had a mean Phred below 15, or lacked an exact match to the constant primer or identifier. COPE v1.2.5 was used to merge the high-quality paired reads, and each unique nucleotide sequence was defined as a clonotype. Clonotypes were aligned to IMGT TRBV, TRBD and TRBJ reference segments using MiTCR v1.1. The analysis included only V-J combinations with a frequency above 0.0001, which together covered around 99% of the repertoires. A TCS score was defined as the ratio between F50 (clonal expansion) and ExV (chaos), using BLOSUM62-based TCRdist between CDR3 peptides within each V-J. Welch's t-statistics and random forest reduced just over 500 V-J features to 13, which were used in a naive Bayes classifier (R e1071). TCRdb reprocessing: public reads trimmed at Q25 with fastp, clones called with MiXCR, in-frame beta chains kept. Each CDR3 protein appears once, grouped with its most common genes and DNA. The V and J calls were not made by the authors but by TCRdb's processing. This sample gives some 440,000 distinct CDR3 sequences in total; more than 15% of them show up just once. The ten largest clones add up to roughly 8% of the sample.

Overall results and qualifications from the work: During validation, the model predicted progression to ophthalmopathy a median of around 7 months ahead of onset, with almost 71% sensitivity and about 72% specificity. In cross-validation, a model built on a 13 V-J signature told ophthalmopathy apart from stable hyperthyroidism with approximately 90% sensitivity and about 81% specificity, and in testing the same model reached 80%/75%. Sample size was not statistically predetermined, and investigators were not blinded to group allocation. Blood samples also contained most of the expanded thyroid clonotypes (frequency above 0.001), which suggests that blood repertoires may reflect thyroid immune responses.

The sample holds many counts of this clonotype. The antigen this receptor binds is unknown. Base-call qualities are not available, and no considerably larger clone is one nucleotide away. This receptor was identified in a woman aged 18-30 years with Graves' hyperthyroidism. Sample: blood.

The CDR3 region has the sequence CASRPDRAGEKLFF. In nucleotide form, the sequence is TGTGCCAGCAGACCTGACAGGGCTGGGGAAAAACTGTTTTTT. The rearranged chain carries TRBV7-8 and TRBJ1-4; TRBD1 matches 7 bases in the middle. The CDR3 covers 14 residues, taking in both the cysteine and the phenylalanine. Only the CDR3 portion is preserved as DNA: 42 bases, with reading frame beginning at the first base. As encoded in the germline V gene, CDR1 is SGHVS while CDR2 is FQNEAQ. V loses 6 bases at its end and J loses 8 bases; junction bases beyond the gene matches: 9.